Listed below are T cell receptor beta chains from one sample, sequenced in a study of shared T cell receptors in the human thymus. Libraries were prepared by immunoSEQ multiplex PCR; TCRdb keeps only in-frame clonotypes and omits some of them. Of roughly 560,000 clones in the sample, around three quarters are singletons; the top ten hold about 0.013%. These data were also filed under a second study, of human thymus T cells.

Sequenced: thymocytes. Receptor source: a boy under three years old with a congenital heart defect. The CDR3 runs from the conserved cysteine through the conserved F or W. Fields, in order: D gene, V gene, CDR3 length, CDR3 protein. D genes are given only for firm matches.

>TRBD1|TRBV19|15
CASSRGQGWTDTQYF
>.|TRBV20-1|11
CSASWTRKLFF
>.|TRBV27|15
CASSLYSHSNQPQHF
>.|TRBV7-2|16
CASSPRERATTGELFF
>.|TRBV4-2|19
CASSQDEYLGTPRGYGYTF
>TRBD2|TRBV19|17
CASSIAVAGGPGYEQFF
>.|TRBV7-6|13
CASSSYIMDTQYF
>TRBD1|TRBV28|15
CASSSLWTGVETQYF
>.|TRBV6-1|12
CASVAGANVLTF
>TRBD2|TRBV7-2|17
CASSLRGLAGGPSEQFF
>TRBD2|TRBV23-1|19
CASMRFVLAGLVSSYEQYF
>TRBD2|TRBV14|16
CASSLREGGSYNEQFF
>.|TRBV28|15
CASSLFVGGGNEQFF
>TRBD1|TRBV6-1|16
CASSELIGGLPYEQYF
>.|TRBV4-1|14
CASSQEEGVYEQYF
>TRBD2|TRBV11-2|20
CASSLEVGASGRFFYNEQFF
>.|TRBV14|17
CASSQESFQGLSYEQYF
>.|TRBV25-1|14
CASSERDNSYEQYF
>TRBD1|TRBV28|15
CASSTRTGETYEQYF
>TRBD2|TRBV19|14
CASSLTSGRSEQYF
>TRBD1|TRBV28|16
CASSSGLDRAVYGYTF
>TRBD1|TRBV5-8|16
CASSQTGQGAYNEQFF
>TRBD2|TRBV27|23
CASSPRWVMAGGYLSSPYNEQFF
>.|TRBV10-1|11
CASSGRDEQYF